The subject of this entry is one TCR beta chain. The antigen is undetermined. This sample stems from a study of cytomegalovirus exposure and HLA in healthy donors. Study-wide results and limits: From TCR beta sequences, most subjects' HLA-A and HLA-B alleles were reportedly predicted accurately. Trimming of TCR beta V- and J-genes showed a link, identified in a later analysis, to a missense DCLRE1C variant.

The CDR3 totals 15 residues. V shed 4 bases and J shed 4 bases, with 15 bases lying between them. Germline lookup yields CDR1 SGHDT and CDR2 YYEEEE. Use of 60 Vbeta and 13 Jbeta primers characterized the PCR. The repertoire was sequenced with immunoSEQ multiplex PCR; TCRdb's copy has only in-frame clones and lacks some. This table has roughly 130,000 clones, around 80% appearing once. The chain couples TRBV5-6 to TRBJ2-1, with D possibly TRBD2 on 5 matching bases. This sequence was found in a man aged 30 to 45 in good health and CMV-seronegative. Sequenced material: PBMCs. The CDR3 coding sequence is TGTGCCAGCAGCGCGGGCGGAACGACTTACAATGAGCAGTTCTTC. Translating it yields CASSAGGTTYNEQFF.